Sequencing of this T cell receptor beta chain was carried out in a study of shared clonotypes between healthy human individuals. The overall study: Donors had three CD4 naive, three CD4 memory, two CD8 naive and one CD8 memory plate apiece.

Study-wide points: Generally, naive subsets (rather than memory subsets) showed larger estimated richness. Sharing of clonotypes among donors was expected to vary with sequencing depth.

Repertoires were generated with immunoSEQ multiplex PCR, while TCRdb's copy carries only in-frame clones and drops some. The data contain about 590,000 clones, about 95% of them singletons. With respect to this clone: Its antigen is still unknown.

Selected positively for CCR7 and CD45RO-negative, naive CD8 cells excluded terminally differentiated effector memory CD45RA+ cells. The study enrolled healthy HIV-negative adults without recent acute infections or vaccinations as donors. The CDR3 is 13 residues long. Germline V lookup: CDR1 MDHEN, CDR2 SYDVKM. Trimming took 5 bases from V and 7 from J; bases not matched to a gene: 4. This chain links TRBV28 with TRBJ2-5; 10 nucleotides line up with TRBD1. The receptor comes from a woman younger than 45 in good health. Sequencing was done on a sample of naive CD8+ T cells sorted from blood. In nucleotides, the CDR3 is TGTGCCAGCAGTCAGGACAGGGGGGGGACCCAGTACTTC. Translating it yields CASSQDRGGTQYF.